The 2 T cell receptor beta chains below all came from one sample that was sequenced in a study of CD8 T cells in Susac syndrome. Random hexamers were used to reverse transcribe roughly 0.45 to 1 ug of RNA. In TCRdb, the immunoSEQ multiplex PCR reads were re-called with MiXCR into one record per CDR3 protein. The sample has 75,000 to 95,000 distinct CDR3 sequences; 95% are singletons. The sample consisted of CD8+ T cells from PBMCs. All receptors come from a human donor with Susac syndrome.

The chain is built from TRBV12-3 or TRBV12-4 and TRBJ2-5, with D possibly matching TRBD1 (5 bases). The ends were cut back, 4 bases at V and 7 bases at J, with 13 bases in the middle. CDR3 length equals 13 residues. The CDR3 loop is CASSSSLQVTQYF. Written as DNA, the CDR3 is TGTGCCAGCAGTTCCTCTTTACAGGTGACCCAGTACTTC.

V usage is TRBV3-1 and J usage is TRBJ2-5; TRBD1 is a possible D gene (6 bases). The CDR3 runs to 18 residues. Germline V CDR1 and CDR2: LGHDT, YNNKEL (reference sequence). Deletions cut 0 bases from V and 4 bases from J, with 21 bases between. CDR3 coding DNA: TGTGCCAGCAGCCAAGAGGGTAGATCTGGCCCGACAGGAGAGACCCAGTACTTC. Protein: CASSQEGRSGPTGETQYF.